Detailed here is one T cell receptor beta chain. The antigen this receptor binds is unknown. No base quality information exists; no much larger clone differs at one position. The data were obtained in a study of response to subunit inactivated influenza vaccine (dated by TCRdb to the late 2010s). For context, the study as a whole: Deep quantitative profiling of the T cell receptor repertoire was used in the study to follow responses to a trivalent subunit inactivated influenza vaccine. Points the paper makes about the study in general: The authors suggested that each seasonal influenza vaccination may recruit only a limited number of new T cells.

Based on the germline V gene, the CDR1 and CDR2 sequences are SGHTA and FQGTGA. Counted from cysteine to phenylalanine, this CDR3 has 15 amino acids. Only the CDR3 DNA is retained, 45 bases long and in frame from the first base. V was cut back by 6 bases and J by 2 bases, leaving a gap of 15 bases between them. The library was produced with RT-PCR. The instrument given in TCRdb is Illumina HiSeq 2500. TCRdb handled the public reads itself, with Q25 trimming in fastp and clone calling in MiXCR, and kept productive beta chains. One record per CDR3 amino acid sequence lists the most common genes and DNA. This sample comprises roughly 760,000 distinct CDR3 sequences, 21% of them detected only once. The ten most abundant clones make up roughly a tenth of the sample.

The V and J genes are TRBV7-3 and TRBJ2-3, and the D gene may be TRBD2, 6 bases matching. Specimen: PBMCs from blood, collected around 5 days after vaccination. This clonotype originated in a man aged 45-65 years who received an inactivated influenza vaccine. Donor details come from another sample of the same person, matched by shared clones. The CDR3 protein sequence reads: CASSQRSGPTDTQYF. The bases are TGTGCCAGCAGTCAGAGGAGCGGGCCCACAGATACGCAGTATTTT.